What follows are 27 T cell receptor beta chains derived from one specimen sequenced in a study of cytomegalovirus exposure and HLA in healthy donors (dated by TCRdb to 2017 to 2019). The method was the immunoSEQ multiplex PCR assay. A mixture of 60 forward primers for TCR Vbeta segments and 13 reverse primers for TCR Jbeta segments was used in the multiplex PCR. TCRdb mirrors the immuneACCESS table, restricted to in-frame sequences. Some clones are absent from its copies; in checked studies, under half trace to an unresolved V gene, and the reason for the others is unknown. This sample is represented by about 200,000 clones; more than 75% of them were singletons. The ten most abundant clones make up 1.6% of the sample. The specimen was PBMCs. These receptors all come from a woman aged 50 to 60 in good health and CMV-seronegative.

CDR3 nucleotide sequence: TGTGCCAGCAGTTACGTCGGGTCCAATTCACCCCTCCACTTT. The encoded protein is CASSYVGSNSPLHF. This chain connects TRBV6-5 to TRBJ1-6; D uncertain. The CDR3 extends over 14 amino acids. V was shortened by 2 bases and J by 7 bases, with 9 bases between the two germline ends. Germline V gene data show CDR1 as MNHEY and CDR2 as SVGAGI.

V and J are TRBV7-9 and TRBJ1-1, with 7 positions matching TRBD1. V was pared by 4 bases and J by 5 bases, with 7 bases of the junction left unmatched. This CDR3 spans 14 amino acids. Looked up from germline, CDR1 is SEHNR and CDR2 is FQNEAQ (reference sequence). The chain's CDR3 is CASSSPWDRTEAFF. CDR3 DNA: TGTGCCAGCAGCTCCCCCTGGGACAGAACTGAAGCTTTCTTT.

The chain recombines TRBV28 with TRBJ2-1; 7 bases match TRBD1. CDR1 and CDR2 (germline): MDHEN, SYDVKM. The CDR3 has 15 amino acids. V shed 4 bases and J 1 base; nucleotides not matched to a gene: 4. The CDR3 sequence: CASSSYRGSYNEQFF. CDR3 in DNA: TGTGCCAGCAGTTCCTACAGGGGATCCTACAATGAGCAGTTCTTC. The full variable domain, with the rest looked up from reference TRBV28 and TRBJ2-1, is DVKVTQSSRYLVKRTGEKVFLECVQDMDHENMFWYRQDPGLGLRLIYFSYDVKMKEKGDIPEGYSVSREKKERFSLILESASTNQTSMYLCASSSYRGSYNEQFFGPGTRLTVL.

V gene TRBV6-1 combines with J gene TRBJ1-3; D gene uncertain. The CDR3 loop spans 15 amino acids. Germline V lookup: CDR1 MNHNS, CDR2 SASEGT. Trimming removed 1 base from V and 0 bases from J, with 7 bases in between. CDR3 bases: TGTGCCAGCAGTGAAGGCGTGAGCTCTGGAAACACCATATATTTT. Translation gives CASSEGVSSGNTIYF.

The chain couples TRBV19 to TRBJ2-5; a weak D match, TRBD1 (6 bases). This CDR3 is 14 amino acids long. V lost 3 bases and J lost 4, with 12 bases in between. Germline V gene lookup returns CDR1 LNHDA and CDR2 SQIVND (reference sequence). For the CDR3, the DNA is TGTGCCAGTAGTATCGCAGGGACACCAGAGACCCAGTACTTC. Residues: CASSIAGTPETQYF.

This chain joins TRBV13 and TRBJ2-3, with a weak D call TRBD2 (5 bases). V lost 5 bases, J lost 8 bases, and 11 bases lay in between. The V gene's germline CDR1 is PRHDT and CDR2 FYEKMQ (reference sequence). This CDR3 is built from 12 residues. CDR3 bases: TGTGCCAGCAGCACTACTAGAGCTACGCAGTATTTT. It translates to CASSTTRATQYF. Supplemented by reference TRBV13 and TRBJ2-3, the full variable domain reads AAGVIQSPRHLIKEKRETATLKCYPIPRHDTVYWYQQGPGQDPQFLISFYEKMQSDKGSIPDRFSAQQFSDYHSELNMSSLELGDSALYFCASSTTRATQYFGPGTRLTVL.

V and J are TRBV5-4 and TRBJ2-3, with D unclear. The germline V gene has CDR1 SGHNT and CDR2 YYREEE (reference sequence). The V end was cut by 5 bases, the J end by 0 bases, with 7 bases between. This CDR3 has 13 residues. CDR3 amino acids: CASSSLSTDTQYF. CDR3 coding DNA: TGTGCCAGCAGTTCCCTTAGCACAGATACGCAGTATTTT.

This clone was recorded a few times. This CDR3 is CASSDSSGGAGETQYF. CDR3 in DNA: TGTGCCAGCAGTGATTCTAGCGGGGGGGCGGGAGAGACCCAGTACTTC. The chain has TRBV2 and TRBJ2-5; 12 positions match TRBD2. The germline CDR1 and CDR2 sequences are SNHLY and FYNNEI. The CDR3 extends over 16 amino acids. Trimming at V came to 3 bases and at J to 4 bases, leaving 6 bases not matched to a gene. Using reference TRBV2 and TRBJ2-5 for the parts outside the CDR3, the full variable domain is EPEVTQTPSHQVTQMGQEVILRCVPISNHLYFYWYRQILGQKVEFLVSFYNNEISEKSEIFDDQFSVERPDGSNFTLKIRSTKLEDSAMYFCASSDSSGGAGETQYFGPGTRLLVL.

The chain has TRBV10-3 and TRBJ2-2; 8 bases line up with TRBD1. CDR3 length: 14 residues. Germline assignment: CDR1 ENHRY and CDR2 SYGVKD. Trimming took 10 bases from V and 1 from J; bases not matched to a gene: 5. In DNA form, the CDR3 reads TGTGCCACCAGGGGGACAGGGAACACCGGGGAGCTGTTTTTT. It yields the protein CATRGTGNTGELFF.

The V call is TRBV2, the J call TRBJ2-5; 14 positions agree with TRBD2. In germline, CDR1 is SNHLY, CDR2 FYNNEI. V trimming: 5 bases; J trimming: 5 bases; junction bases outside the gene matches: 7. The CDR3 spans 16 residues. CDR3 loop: CASSPRLAGGLETQYF. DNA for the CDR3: TGTGCCAGCAGTCCCCGACTAGCGGGGGGGCTGGAGACCCAGTACTTC.

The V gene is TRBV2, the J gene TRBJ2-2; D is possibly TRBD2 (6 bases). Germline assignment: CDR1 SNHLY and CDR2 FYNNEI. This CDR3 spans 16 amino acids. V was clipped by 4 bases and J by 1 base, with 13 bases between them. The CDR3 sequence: CASSGVSGRNTGELFF. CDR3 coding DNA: TGTGCCAGCAGTGGGGTCAGCGGGCGGAACACCGGGGAGCTGTTTTTT.

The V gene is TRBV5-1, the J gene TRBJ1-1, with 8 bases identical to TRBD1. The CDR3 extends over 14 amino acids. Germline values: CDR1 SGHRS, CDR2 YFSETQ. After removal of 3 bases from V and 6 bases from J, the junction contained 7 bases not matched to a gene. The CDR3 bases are TGCGCCAGCAGCTCCGGACAGGGAGGGCCTGAAGCTTTCTTT. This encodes CASSSGQGGPEAFF.

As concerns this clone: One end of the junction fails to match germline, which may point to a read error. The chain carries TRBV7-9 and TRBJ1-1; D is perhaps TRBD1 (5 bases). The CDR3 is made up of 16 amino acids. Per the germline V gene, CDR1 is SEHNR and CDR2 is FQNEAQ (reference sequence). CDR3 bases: TGTTCCAGCAGCCACACAGGATTTATCGACAACACTGAAGCTTTCTTT. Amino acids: CSSSHTGFIDNTEAFF. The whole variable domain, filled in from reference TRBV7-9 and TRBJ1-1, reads DTGVSQNPRHKITKRGQNVTFRCDPISEHNRLYWYRQTLGQGPEFLTYFQNEAQLEKSRLLSDRFSAERPKGSFSTLEIQRTEQGDSAMYLCSSSHTGFIDNTEAFFGQGTRLTVV.

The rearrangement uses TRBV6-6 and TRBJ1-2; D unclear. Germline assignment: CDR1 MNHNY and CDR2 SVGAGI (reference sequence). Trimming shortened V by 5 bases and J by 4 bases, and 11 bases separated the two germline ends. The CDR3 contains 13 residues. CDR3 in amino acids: CASSPTAIYGYTF. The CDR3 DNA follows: TGTGCCAGCAGTCCAACAGCTATCTATGGCTACACCTTC.

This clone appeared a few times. DNA of the CDR3: TGTGCCAGCAGCGCGAGGGAAACCGGGGAGCTGTTTTTT. Residues: CASSARETGELFF. V is TRBV13 and J is TRBJ2-2, with a tentative D call TRBD2 (5 bases). Between the trimmed V and J ends, which lost 5 bases and 5 bases, there was a span of 9 bases. The CDR3 has 13 residues. Germline CDR1 is PRHDT and CDR2 is FYEKMQ (reference sequence).

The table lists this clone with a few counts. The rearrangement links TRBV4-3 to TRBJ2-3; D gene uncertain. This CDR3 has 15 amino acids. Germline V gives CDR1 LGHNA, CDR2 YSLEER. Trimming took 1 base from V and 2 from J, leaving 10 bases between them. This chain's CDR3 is CASSQAAGFTDTQYF. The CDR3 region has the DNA TGCGCCAGCAGCCAAGCAGCCGGGTTCACAGATACGCAGTATTTT.

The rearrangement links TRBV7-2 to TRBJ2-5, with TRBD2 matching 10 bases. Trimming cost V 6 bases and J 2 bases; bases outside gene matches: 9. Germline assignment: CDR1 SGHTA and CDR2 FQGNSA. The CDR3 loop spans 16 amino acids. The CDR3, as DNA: TGTGCCAGCAGTTCCTCATTTAGCGGGGGGCAAGAGACCCAGTACTTC. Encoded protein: CASSSSFSGGQETQYF.

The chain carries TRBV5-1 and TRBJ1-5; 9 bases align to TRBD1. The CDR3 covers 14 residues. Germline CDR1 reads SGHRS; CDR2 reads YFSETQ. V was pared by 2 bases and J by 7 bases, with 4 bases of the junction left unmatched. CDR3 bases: TGCGCCAGCAGCTTTACGACAGGGGGACAGCCCCAGCATTTT. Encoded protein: CASSFTTGGQPQHF.

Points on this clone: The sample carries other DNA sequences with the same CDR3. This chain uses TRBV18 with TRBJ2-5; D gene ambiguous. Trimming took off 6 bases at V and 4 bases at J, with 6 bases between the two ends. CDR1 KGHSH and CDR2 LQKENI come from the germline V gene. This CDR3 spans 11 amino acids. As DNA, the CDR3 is TGTGCCAGCTCCCCCGGAGAGACCCAGTACTTC. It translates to CASSPGETQYF.

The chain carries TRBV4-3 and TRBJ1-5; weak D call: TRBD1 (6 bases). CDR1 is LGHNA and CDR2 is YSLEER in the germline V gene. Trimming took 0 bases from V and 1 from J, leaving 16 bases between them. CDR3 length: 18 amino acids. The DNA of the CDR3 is TGCGCCAGCAGCCAAGATGGCAGGGGAGTTAGGAGCAATCAGCCCCAGCATTTT. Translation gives CASSQDGRGVRSNQPQHF.

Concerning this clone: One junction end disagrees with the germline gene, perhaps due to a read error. The DNA for the CDR3 is TGTTCCAGCAGCTTAGGGGGGGGAGGGACTGAAGCTTTCTTT. Protein sequence: CSSSLGGGGTEAFF. The rearrangement joins TRBV7-9 to TRBJ1-1; D is possibly TRBD1 (6 bases). Per germline, CDR1 SEHNR and CDR2 FQNEAQ (reference sequence). The CDR3 loop spans 14 amino acids. The whole variable domain, filled in from reference TRBV7-9 and TRBJ1-1, reads DTGVSQNPRHKITKRGQNVTFRCDPISEHNRLYWYRQTLGQGPEFLTYFQNEAQLEKSRLLSDRFSAERPKGSFSTLEIQRTEQGDSAMYLCSSSLGGGGTEAFFGQGTRLTVV.

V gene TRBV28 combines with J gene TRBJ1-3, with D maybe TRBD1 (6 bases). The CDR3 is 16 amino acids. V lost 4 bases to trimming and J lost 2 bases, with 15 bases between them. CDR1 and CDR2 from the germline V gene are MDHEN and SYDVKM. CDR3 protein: CASSSDSLVAGNTIYF. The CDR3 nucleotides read TGTGCCAGCAGTTCGGACAGCCTGGTTGCTGGAAACACCATATATTTT. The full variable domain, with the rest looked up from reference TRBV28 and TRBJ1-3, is DVKVTQSSRYLVKRTGEKVFLECVQDMDHENMFWYRQDPGLGLRLIYFSYDVKMKEKGDIPEGYSVSREKKERFSLILESASTNQTSMYLCASSSDSLVAGNTIYFGEGSWLTVV.

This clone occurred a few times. Written as DNA, the CDR3 is TGTGCCAGCAGCTTGCAGGGGAACACTGAAGCTTTCTTT. This codes for CASSLQGNTEAFF. V usage is TRBV5-5 and J usage is TRBJ1-1; perhaps TRBD1 as D (5 bases). The germline CDR1 and CDR2 sequences are SGHKS and YYEKEE (reference sequence). Between the trimmed V and J ends, which lost 1 base and 1 base, there was a span of 5 bases. The CDR3 totals 13 residues.

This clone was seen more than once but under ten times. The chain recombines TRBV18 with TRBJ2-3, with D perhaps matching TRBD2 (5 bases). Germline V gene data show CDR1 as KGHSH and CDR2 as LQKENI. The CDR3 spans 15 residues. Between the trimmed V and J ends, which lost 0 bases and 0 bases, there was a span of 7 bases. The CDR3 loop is CASSPPQRSTDTQYF. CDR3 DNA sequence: TGTGCCAGCTCACCACCGCAGCGGAGCACAGATACGCAGTATTTT.

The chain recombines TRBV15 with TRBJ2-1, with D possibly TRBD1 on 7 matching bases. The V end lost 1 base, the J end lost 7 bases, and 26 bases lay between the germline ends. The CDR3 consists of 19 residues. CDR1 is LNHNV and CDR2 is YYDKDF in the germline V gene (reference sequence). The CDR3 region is CATSRAAGGAGGAWNEQFF. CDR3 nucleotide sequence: TGTGCCACCAGCAGAGCGGCAGGGGGAGCTGGCGGGGCTTGGAATGAGCAGTTCTTC.

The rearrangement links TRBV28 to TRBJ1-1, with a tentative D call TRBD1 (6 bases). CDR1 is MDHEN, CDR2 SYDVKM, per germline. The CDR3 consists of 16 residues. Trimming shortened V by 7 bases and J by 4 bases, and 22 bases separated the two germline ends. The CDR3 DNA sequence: TGTGCCAGCACCCTGCCCGAACAGGGTTACTTCACTGAAGCTTTCTTT. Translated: CASTLPEQGYFTEAFF. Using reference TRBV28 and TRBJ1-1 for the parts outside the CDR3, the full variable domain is DVKVTQSSRYLVKRTGEKVFLECVQDMDHENMFWYRQDPGLGLRLIYFSYDVKMKEKGDIPEGYSVSREKKERFSLILESASTNQTSMYLCASTLPEQGYFTEAFFGQGTRLTVV.

The CDR3 is CASSYEGLGSFF. The CDR3 DNA is TGTGCCAGCAGTTACGAGGGTTTGGGGTCTTTCTTT. This chain uses TRBV6-5 with TRBJ1-1; no reliable D call. This CDR3 is built from 12 residues. Germline V gene lookup returns CDR1 MNHEY and CDR2 SVGAGI. The V end lost 2 bases, the J end lost 12 bases, and 13 bases lay between the germline ends.